This entry concerns a single TCR beta chain. V lost 3 bases to trimming and J lost 2 bases, with 17 bases between them. Per germline, CDR1 MDHEN and CDR2 SYDVKM. There are 16 residues in the CDR3. Researchers partitioned CD4+ cells into CD45RA+ naive and CD45RA-negative memory subsets. Clones were sequenced by immunoSEQ multiplex PCR, and TCRdb holds only the in-frame ones, with some missing. This sample has roughly 640,000 clones, with about 74% found just once. These data belong to a study of shared clonotypes between healthy human individuals. On the study more broadly: A couple of women and a few men aged 18 to 49 served as donors.

The material sequenced was memory CD4+ T cells sorted from blood. The subset was: CD45RA-negative fraction. V usage is TRBV28 and J usage is TRBJ2-7; D remains unclear. This TCR was recovered from a woman under 40 in good health. The CDR3 sequence: CASSFNPQDLTYEQYF. CDR3 sequence (DNA): TGTGCCAGCAGTTTTAATCCCCAAGACCTAACCTACGAGCAGTACTTC.